These 13 T cell receptor beta chains were sequenced from one sample in a study of cytomegalovirus exposure and HLA in healthy donors. PCR primers comprised 60 Vbeta and 13 Jbeta primers. Sequenced by immunoSEQ multiplex PCR; TCRdb stores in-frame clones only, minus some. The table has about 170,000 clones, over 75% seen once; the top ten hold 1%. Sample: PBMCs. These receptors originate from a woman aged 50 to 60 in good health and CMV-seropositive.

This clone was picked up a small number of times. The chain has TRBV4-3 and TRBJ1-2, with D perhaps TRBD1 (6 bases). Trimming removed 7 bases from V and 5 bases from J, with 20 bases in between. CDR1 and CDR2 from the germline V gene are LGHNA and YSLEER. CDR3 length equals 15 residues. The DNA of the CDR3 is TGCGCCAGCACACAAGAGATGGACAGCAGATATGGCTACACCTTC. Translation: CASTQEMDSRYGYTF.

The CDR3 nucleotides read TGTGCCAGCAGCCTCGGAGCGAACGAGCAGTACTTC. Protein product: CASSLGANEQYF. This sequence joins TRBV7-3 and TRBJ2-7, with D hard to call. This CDR3 is 12 amino acids long. Between the trimmed V and J ends, which lost 5 bases and 5 bases, there was a span of 10 bases. In germline, CDR1 is SGHTA, CDR2 FQGTGA.

This chain links TRBV5-1 with TRBJ2-7; tentatively, D is TRBD1 (5 bases). Looked up from germline, CDR1 is SGHRS and CDR2 is YFSETQ. CDR3 size: 13 residues. Trimming removed 5 bases at V and 6 bases at J, with 15 bases between. CDR3 sequence reads: CASRQDGDGEQYF. The CDR3 DNA is TGCGCCAGCAGACAGGACGGTGATGGCGAGCAGTACTTC.

The genes are TRBV7-9 and TRBJ1-1; 8 nucleotides match TRBD1. CDR3 length equals 17 residues. V shed 1 base and J 0 bases; nucleotides not matched to a gene: 7. Germline V gives CDR1 SEHNR, CDR2 FQNEAQ (reference sequence). The DNA of the CDR3 is TGTGCCAGCAGCTTAGGACAGGGGAATAGGGTGAACACTGAAGCTTTCTTT. Translated, it gives CASSLGQGNRVNTEAFF.

The chain has TRBV18 and TRBJ2-4; TRBD1 might be the D (5 bases). There are 18 residues in the CDR3. Germline-derived CDR1 and CDR2 are KGHSH and LQKENI. V was pared by 3 bases and J by 1 base, with 19 bases between. DNA for the CDR3: TGTGCCAGCTCACCGGGCGCCAGGGTCGTAAAGGCCAAAAACATTCAGTACTTC. Translation gives CASSPGARVVKAKNIQYF. The full variable domain, its missing parts supplied by reference TRBV18 and TRBJ2-4, is NAGVMQNPRHLVRRRGQEARLRCSPMKGHSHVYWYRQLPEEGLKFMVYLQKENIIDESGMPKERFSAEFPKEGPSILRIQQVVRGDSAAYFCASSPGARVVKAKNIQYFGAGTRLSVL.

The chain joins TRBV5-1 to TRBJ2-1; 12 bases line up with TRBD2. Germline V lookup: CDR1 SGHRS, CDR2 YFSETQ. The CDR3 contains 17 residues. V was clipped by 1 base and J by 4 bases; unmatched bases: 6. CDR3 amino acids: CASSLWASGRAYNEQFF. CDR3 nucleotide sequence: TGCGCCAGCAGCTTGTGGGCTAGCGGGAGGGCTTACAATGAGCAGTTCTTC.

There are a few counts of this clone. The chain has TRBV29-1 and TRBJ1-2; D gene unclear. The V end lost 1 base, the J end lost 2 bases, and 14 bases lay between the germline ends. Germline V gene lookup returns CDR1 SQVTM and CDR2 ANQGSEA. The CDR3 length is 15 residues. DNA for the CDR3: TGCAGCGTTGAAGGTTACGGGGATAAGAACTATGGCTACACCTTC. This encodes CSVEGYGDKNYGYTF.

This clone was seen only once. The chain carries TRBV28 and TRBJ1-2, with D possibly being TRBD1 (5 bases). The CDR3 length is 13 residues. Deletions cut 4 bases from V and 4 bases from J, with 10 bases between. CDR1 and CDR2 from the germline V gene are MDHEN and SYDVKM. CDR3 in DNA: TGTGCCAGCAGTTCGCAGGGTGCCTATGGCTACACCTTC. This translates into CASSSQGAYGYTF.

The chain uses TRBV5-1 and TRBJ2-5; D is unclear. The germline V and J ends were trimmed by 0 bases and 1 base, with 4 bases remaining between them. This CDR3 is 13 amino acids long. The V gene's germline CDR1 is SGHRS and CDR2 YFSETQ. Written as DNA, the CDR3 is TGCGCCAGCAGCTTGGCTAGCCAAGAGACCCAGTACTTC. Translating it yields CASSLASQETQYF.

This rearrangement joins TRBV5-8 to TRBJ2-5; TRBD2 agrees at 11 bases. The J call may not be correct, given that the DNA end is closer to TRBJ2-7. In germline, CDR1 is SGHTS, CDR2 YDEGEE. The CDR3 totals 16 residues. CDR3 DNA sequence: TGTGCCAGCAGCTTGATTGCTAGCGGGAGGAAGGTCGAGCAGTACTTC. Amino acids: CASSLIASGRKVEQYF.

The rearrangement links TRBV4-3 to TRBJ2-5; D is perhaps TRBD1 (5 bases). The CDR3 is 13 amino acids. V lost 1 base and J lost 2, with 5 bases in between. Germline loops: CDR1 LGHNA, CDR2 YSLEER. CDR3 nucleotide sequence: TGCGCCAGCAGCCAAGGACAGCAAGAGACCCAGTACTTC. Protein product: CASSQGQQETQYF.

This clone was observed once. The J gene is TRBJ1-2, the V gene TRBV27; 10 nucleotides agree with TRBD1. The germline gives CDR1 MNHEY, CDR2 SMNVEV (reference sequence). Unmatched junction bases numbered 1, after V lost 2 bases and J lost 4 bases. The CDR3 consists of 14 residues. CDR3: CASSLDRGLYGYTF. DNA of the CDR3: TGTGCCAGCAGTTTAGACAGGGGGCTCTATGGCTACACCTTC.

The chain combines TRBV5-5 with TRBJ1-3, with D perhaps TRBD1 (6 bases). The CDR3 covers 15 residues. V was shortened by 4 bases and J by 0 bases, with 11 bases between the two germline ends. The V gene's germline CDR1 is SGHKS and CDR2 YYEKEE (reference sequence). CDR3 sequence (DNA): TGTGCCAGCAGCGGACAGTCCAACTCTGGAAACACCATATATTTT. It codes for CASSGQSNSGNTIYF.